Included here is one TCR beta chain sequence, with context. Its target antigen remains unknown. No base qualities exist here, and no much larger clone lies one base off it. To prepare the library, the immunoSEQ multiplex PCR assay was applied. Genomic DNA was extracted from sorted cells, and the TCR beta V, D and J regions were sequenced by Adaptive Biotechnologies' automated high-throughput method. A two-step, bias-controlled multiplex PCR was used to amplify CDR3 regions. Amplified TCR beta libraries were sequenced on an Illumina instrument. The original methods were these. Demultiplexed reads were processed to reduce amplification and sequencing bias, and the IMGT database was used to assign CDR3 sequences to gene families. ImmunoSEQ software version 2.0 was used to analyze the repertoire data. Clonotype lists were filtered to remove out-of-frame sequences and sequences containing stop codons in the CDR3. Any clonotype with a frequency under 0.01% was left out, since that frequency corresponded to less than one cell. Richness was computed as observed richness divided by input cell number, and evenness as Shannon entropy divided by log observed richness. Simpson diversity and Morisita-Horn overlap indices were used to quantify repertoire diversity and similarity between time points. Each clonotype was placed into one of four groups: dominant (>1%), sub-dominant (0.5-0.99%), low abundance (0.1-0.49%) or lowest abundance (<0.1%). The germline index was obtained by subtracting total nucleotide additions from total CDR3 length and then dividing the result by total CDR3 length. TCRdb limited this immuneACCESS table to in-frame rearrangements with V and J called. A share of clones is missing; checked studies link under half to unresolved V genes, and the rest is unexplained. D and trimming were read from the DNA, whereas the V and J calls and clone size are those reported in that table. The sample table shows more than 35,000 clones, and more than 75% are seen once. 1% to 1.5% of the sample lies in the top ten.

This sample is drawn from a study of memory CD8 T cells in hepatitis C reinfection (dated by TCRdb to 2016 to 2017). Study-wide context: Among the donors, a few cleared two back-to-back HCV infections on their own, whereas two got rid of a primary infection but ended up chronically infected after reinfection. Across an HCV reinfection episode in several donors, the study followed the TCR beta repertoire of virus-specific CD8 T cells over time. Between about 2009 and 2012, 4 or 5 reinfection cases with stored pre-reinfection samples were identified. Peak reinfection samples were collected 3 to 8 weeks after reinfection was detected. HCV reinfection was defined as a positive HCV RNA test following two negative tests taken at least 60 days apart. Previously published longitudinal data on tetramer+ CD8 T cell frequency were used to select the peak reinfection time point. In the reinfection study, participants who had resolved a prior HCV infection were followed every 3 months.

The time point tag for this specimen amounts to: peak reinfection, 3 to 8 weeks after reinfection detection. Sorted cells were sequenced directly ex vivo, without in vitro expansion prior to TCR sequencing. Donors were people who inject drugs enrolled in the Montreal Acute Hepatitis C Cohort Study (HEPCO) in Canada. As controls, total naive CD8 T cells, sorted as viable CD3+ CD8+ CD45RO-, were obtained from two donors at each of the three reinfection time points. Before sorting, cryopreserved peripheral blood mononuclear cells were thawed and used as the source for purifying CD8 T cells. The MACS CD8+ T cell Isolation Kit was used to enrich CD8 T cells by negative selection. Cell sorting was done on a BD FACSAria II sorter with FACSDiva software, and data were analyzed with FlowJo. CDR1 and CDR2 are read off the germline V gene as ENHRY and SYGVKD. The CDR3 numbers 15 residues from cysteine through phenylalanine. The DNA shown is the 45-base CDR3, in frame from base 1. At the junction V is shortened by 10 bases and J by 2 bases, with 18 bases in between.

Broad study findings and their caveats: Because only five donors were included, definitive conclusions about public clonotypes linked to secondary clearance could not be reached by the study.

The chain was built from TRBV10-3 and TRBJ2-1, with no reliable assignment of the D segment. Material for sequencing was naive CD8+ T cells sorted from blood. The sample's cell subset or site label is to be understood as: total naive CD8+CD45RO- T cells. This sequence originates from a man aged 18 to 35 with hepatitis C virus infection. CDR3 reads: CATTGPGGTYNEQFF. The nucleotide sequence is TGTGCCACCACGGGTCCTGGCGGAACCTACAATGAGCAGTTCTTC.